The rows below give T cell receptor beta chains drawn from one sample of a study of Ad26.COV2.S vaccination and SARS-CoV-2 variants. Libraries were prepared by immunoSEQ multiplex PCR; TCRdb keeps only in-frame clonotypes and omits some of them. Found here are over 350,000 clones, around 85% of them singletons; the top ten hold 3% to 3.5%. The sample here was peripheral blood, taken in a trial of Ad26.COV2.S vaccine versus placebo. These TCRs come from a person aged 18-60 years who received the Ad26.COV2.S COVID-19 vaccine or a placebo. The conserved cysteine and the conserved F or W are not part of the CDR3 here. Size is stated for part of the rows, as once, few or many counts, or as a class when the clone is expanded.

clone size,V gene,CDR3 protein
once,TRBV6-5,ASAPGLATDTQY
.,TRBV29-1,SGSGGAKNEQF
.,TRBV27,ASSLLPGVTGELF
once,TRBV19,ASCDGRDGRGTGELF
.,TRBV30,AWSIGALTEAF
.,TRBV14,ASSQAGFSTEAF
few,TRBV7-2,ASSQDRANTEAF
.,TRBV3-1/TRBV3-2,ASSQTGINYEQY
.,TRBV3-1/TRBV3-2,ASSQDAGTNTGELF
.,TRBV19,ASRPSGYNEQF
once,TRBV28,ASSLRGPVYGYT
.,TRBV6-2/TRBV6-3,ASSTLTGLGYT
.,TRBV4-1,ASSQVASGELF
once,TRBV29-1,SVEDQGTSGGWETQY
.,TRBV5-1,ASSLSEPNYGYT
.,TRBV10-2,ASRVEIRETQY
once,TRBV25-1,ASSERQGSSYT
.,TRBV18,ASSPGTADYGYT
.,TRBV5-1,ASSFDSSGGVHGYT
.,TRBV12-3/TRBV12-4,ASSLERTSEQF
once,TRBV13,ASSLAPEYGYT
.,TRBV5-1,ASSLGGSTASGNTIY
.,TRBV19,ASSIGTSLGGELF
.,TRBV5-1,ASSLGSSSNYGYT
.,TRBV20-1,SARDRPVQY
.,TRBV4-1,ASSQPGKGGYT